This T cell receptor (beta chain) was recorded in a study of T cells in Graves' hyperthyroidism and ophthalmopathy. The CDR3 length is 14 residues. The J segment lost 7 bases and the V segment lost 4 bases, leaving 9 bases of the junction unmatched. Germline V gene lookup returns CDR1 SGHRS and CDR2 YFSETQ. At least ten counts were recorded for this clonotype. No antigen is known for it. A patient was excluded if there was uncontrolled infection, other autoimmune disease, pregnancy or lactation. An approximately 10 ml volume of fresh peripheral blood provided the PBMCs. Study-wide findings and caveats: Separation of ophthalmopathy from stable hyperthyroidism was achieved by a 13 V-J model. Among clonotypes expanded in thyroid above 0.001, most were also found in blood.

Template material for amplifying TCR beta CDR3 regions consisted of RNA transcripts. An initial round of RT-PCR targeting the TCR CDR3 relied on the HTBI primer set. TCRdb recomputed calls from the multiplex PCR reads with MiXCR, one row per CDR3 protein. The sample has around 350,000 distinct CDR3 sequences, under 20% seen once; the top ten hold 3.7%. This chain links TRBV5-1 with TRBJ1-2; TRBD1 matches 8 bases. This sequence originates from a young woman with Graves' hyperthyroidism. The specimen was blood. In nucleotides, the CDR3 is TGCGCCAGCAGCCCGGACAGGGTAGAAAGTGGCTACACCTTC. Its protein product is CASSPDRVESGYTF.